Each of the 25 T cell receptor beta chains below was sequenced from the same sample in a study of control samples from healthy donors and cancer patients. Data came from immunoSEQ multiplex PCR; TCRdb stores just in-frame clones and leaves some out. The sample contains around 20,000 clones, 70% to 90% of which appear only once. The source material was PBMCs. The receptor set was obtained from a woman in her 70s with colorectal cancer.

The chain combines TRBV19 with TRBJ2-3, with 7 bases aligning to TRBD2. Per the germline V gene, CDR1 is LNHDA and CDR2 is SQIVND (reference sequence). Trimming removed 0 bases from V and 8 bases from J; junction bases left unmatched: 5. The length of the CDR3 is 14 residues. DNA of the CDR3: TGTGCCAGTAGTATAGATCCCTCGGGGGGTACGCAGTATTTT. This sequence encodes CASSIDPSGGTQYF. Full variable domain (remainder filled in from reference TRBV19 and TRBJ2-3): DGGITQSPKYLFRKEGQNVTLSCEQNLNHDAMYWYRQDPGQGLRLIYYSQIVNDFQKGDIAEGYSVSREKKESFPLTVTSAQKNPTAFYLCASSIDPSGGTQYFGPGTRLTVL.

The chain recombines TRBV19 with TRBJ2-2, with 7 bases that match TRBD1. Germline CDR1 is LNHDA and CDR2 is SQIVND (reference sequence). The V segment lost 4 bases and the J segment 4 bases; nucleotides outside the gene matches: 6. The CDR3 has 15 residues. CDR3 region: CASSTTGVGTGELFF. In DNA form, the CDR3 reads TGTGCCAGTAGTACCACAGGGGTGGGCACCGGGGAGCTGTTTTTT.

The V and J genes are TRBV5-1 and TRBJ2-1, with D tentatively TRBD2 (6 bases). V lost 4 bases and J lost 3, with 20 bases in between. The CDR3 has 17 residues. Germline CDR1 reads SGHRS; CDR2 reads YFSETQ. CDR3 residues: CASSPRLEQVGYNEQFF. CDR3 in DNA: TGCGCCAGCAGCCCTCGACTAGAACAGGTGGGCTACAATGAGCAGTTCTTC.

CDR3 bases: TGTGCCAGCAGCCCGGACAGGGGAGGTCACGAGCAGTACTTC. It codes for CASSPDRGGHEQYF. V usage is TRBV11-2 and J usage is TRBJ2-7; 9 bases agree with TRBD1. The CDR3 consists of 14 residues. CDR1 and CDR2 (germline): SGHAT, FQNNGV. Losses at the gene ends were 5 bases for V and 5 bases for J; bases not matched to a gene: 7.

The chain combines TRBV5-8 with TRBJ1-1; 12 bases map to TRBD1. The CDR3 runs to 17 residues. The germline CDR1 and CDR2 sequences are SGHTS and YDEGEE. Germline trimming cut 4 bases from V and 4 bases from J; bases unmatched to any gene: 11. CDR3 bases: TGTGCCAGCAGCGGCCGGGACAGGGGGCTTTGGGTCACTGAAGCTTTCTTT. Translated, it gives CASSGRDRGLWVTEAFF. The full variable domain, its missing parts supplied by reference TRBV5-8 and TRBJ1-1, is EAGVTQSPTHLIKTRGQQATLRCSPISGHTSVYWYQQALGLGLQFLLWYDEGEERNRGNFPPRFSGRQFPNYSSELNVNALELEDSALYLCASSGRDRGLWVTEAFFGQGTRLTVV.

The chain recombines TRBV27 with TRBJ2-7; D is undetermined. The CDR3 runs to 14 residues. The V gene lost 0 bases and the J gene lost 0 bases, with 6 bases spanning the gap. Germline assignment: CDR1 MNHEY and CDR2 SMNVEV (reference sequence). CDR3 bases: TGTGCCAGCAGTTTATCCCCGGACTCCTACGAGCAGTACTTC. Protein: CASSLSPDSYEQYF.

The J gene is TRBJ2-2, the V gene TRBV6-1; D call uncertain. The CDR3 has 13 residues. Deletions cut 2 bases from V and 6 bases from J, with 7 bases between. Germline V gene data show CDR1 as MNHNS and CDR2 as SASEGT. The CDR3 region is CASSERVAGELFF. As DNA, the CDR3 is TGTGCCAGCAGTGAACGCGTTGCCGGGGAGCTGTTTTTT.

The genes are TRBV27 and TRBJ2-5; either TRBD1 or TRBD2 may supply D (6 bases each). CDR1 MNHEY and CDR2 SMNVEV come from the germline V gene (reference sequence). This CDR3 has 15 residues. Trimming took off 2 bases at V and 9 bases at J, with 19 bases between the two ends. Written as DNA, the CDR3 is TGTGCCAGCAGTTTAGGGGTAGGGGGGCTTCGGGCCCAGTACTTC. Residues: CASSLGVGGLRAQYF.

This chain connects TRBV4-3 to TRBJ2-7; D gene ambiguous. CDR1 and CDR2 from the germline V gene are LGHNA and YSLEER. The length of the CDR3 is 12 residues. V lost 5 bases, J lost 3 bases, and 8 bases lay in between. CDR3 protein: CASSSHVYEQYF. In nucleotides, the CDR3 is TGCGCCAGCAGCTCACATGTCTACGAGCAGTACTTC.

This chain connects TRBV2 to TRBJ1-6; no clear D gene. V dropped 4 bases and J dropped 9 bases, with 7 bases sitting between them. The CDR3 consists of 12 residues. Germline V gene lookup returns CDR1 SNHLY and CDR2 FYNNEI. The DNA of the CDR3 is TGTGCCAGCAGTGTATTCGGTTCACCCCTCCACTTT. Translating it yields CASSVFGSPLHF.

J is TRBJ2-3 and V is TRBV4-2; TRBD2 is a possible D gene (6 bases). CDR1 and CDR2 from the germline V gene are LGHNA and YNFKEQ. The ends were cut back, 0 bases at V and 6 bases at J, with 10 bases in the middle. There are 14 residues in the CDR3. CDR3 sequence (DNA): TGTGCCAGCAGCCAAGATGCGGGGTTCGATACGCAGTATTTT. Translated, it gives CASSQDAGFDTQYF.

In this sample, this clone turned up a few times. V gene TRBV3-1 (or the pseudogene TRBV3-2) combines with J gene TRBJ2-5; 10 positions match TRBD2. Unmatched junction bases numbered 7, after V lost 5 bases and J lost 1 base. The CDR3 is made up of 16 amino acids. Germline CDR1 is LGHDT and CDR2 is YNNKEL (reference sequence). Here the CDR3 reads CASSSLTSGAQETQYF. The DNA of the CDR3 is TGTGCCAGCAGCTCTCTTACTAGCGGGGCCCAAGAGACCCAGTACTTC.

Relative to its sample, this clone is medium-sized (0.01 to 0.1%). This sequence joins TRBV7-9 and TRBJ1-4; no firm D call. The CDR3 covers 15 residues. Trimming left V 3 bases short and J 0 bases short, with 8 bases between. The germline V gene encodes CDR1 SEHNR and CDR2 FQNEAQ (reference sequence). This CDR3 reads CASSLGTATNEKLFF. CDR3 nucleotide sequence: TGTGCCAGCAGCTTGGGTACAGCAACTAATGAAAAACTGTTTTTT.

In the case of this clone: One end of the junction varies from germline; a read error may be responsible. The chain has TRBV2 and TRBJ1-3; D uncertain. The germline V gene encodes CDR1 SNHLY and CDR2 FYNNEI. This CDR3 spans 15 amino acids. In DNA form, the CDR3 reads TGTGCCAGCAGGGAAGAGGCGCCTCCTGGAAACACCATATATTTT. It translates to CASREEAPPGNTIYF.

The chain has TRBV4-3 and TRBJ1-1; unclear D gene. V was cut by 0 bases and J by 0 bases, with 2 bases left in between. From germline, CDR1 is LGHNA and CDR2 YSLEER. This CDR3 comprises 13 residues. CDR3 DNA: TGCGCCAGCAGCCAAGATCTGAACACTGAAGCTTTCTTT. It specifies CASSQDLNTEAFF.

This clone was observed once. This CDR3 is CASSTRLAGPYEQYF. The CDR3 region has the DNA TGTGCCAGCAGCACCCGACTAGCGGGACCCTACGAGCAGTACTTC. The rearrangement links TRBV4-2 to TRBJ2-7; TRBD2 aligns across 11 bases. The germline gives CDR1 LGHNA, CDR2 YNFKEQ. J gave up 2 bases and V 5 bases, and 5 bases lay outside the gene matches. The CDR3 runs 15 residues.

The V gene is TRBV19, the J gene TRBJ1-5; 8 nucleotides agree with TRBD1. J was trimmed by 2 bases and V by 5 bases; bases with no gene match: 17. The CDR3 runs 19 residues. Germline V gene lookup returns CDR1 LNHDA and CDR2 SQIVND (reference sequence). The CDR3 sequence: CASSGQDRAKHGGNQPQHF. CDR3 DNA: TGTGCCAGTAGTGGGCAGGACAGGGCCAAGCATGGGGGCAATCAGCCCCAGCATTTT.

CDR3 in DNA: TGTGCCAGCAGCTTCTTTACCGGTGACACTGAAGCTTTCTTT. Its translation is CASSFFTGDTEAFF. The V gene is TRBV7-9, the J gene TRBJ1-1, with no clear D. V was shortened by 3 bases and J by 3 bases, with 11 bases between the two germline ends. There are 14 residues in the CDR3. Germline loops: CDR1 SEHNR, CDR2 FQNEAQ (reference sequence).

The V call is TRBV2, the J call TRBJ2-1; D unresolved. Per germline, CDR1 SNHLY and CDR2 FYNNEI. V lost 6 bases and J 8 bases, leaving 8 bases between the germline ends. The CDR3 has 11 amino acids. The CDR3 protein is CASRMNDEQFF. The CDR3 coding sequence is TGTGCCAGCAGGATGAACGATGAGCAGTTCTTC.

CDR3 loop: CASSQETSRGGEQYF. CDR3 DNA sequence: TGCGCCAGCAGCCAAGAGACCTCCAGGGGGGGTGAGCAGTACTTC. V and J are TRBV4-3 and TRBJ2-7, with D perhaps TRBD1 or TRBD2 (7 bases each). From germline, CDR1 is LGHNA and CDR2 YSLEER. Trimming removed 0 bases from V and 7 bases from J, with 16 bases in between. CDR3 length: 15 residues.

CDR3 bases: TGTGCCAGCAGCGCCCAAGGGAACTCCTACAATGAGCAGTTCTTC. It codes for CASSAQGNSYNEQFF. The chain has TRBV11-3 and TRBJ2-1; D is ambiguous. V lost 5 bases and J lost 0, with 11 bases in between. The CDR3 runs 15 residues. Germline CDR1 and CDR2: SGHNT and YENEEA.

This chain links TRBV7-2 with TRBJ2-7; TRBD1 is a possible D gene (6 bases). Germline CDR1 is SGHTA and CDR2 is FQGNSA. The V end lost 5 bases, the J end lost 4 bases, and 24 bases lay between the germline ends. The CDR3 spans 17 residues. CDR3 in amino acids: CASSGYREGSLVYEQYF. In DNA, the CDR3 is TGTGCCAGCAGCGGTTACAGGGAAGGGTCCCTTGTGTACGAGCAGTACTTC.

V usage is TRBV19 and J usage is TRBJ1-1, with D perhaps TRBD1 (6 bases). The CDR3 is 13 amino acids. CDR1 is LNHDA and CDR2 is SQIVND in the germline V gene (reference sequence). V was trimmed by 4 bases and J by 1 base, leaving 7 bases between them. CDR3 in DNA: TGTGCCAGTAGTACCAGGGGGAACACTGAAGCTTTCTTT. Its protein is CASSTRGNTEAFF.

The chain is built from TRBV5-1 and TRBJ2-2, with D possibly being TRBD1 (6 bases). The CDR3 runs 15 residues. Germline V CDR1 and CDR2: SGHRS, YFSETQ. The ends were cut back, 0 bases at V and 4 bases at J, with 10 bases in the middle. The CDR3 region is CASSLGGHGTGELFF. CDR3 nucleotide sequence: TGCGCCAGCAGCTTGGGGGGGCACGGCACCGGGGAGCTGTTTTTT.

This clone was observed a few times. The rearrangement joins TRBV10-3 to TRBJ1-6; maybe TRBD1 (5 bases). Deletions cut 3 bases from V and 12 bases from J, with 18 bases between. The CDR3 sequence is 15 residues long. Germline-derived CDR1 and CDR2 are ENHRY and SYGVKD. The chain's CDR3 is CAISESGRATGPLHF. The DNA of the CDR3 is TGTGCCATCAGTGAATCGGGCAGGGCGACGGGACCCCTCCACTTT.